The rows below give T cell receptor beta chains drawn from one sample of a study of patients and donors after allogeneic stem cell transplantation. MiXCR, run by TCRdb on the RT-PCR reads, gives a single entry per CDR3 protein. The sample holds 800,000 to 1,000,000 distinct CDR3 sequences, around 17% seen once. Material: blood, either unsorted or a sorted T cell fraction (not recorded which). The source of these receptors is a human donor who was either an allogeneic HSCT recipient or a stem cell or donor lymphocyte infusion donor (not recorded which). It is not recorded whose cells these are; they may come from a transplant donor. CDR3s include the opening cysteine and the closing phenylalanine or tryptophan. The order of the fields is J gene, V gene, clone size, D gene, CDR3 protein, CDR3 DNA. D genes are given only for firm matches. The size of a clone is reported for some rows only, either as once, few or many, or as a class for expanded clones.

TRBJ1-2,TRBV27,.,.,CASSFSTYYGYTF,TGTGCCAGCAGTTTCTCCACATACTATGGCTACACCTTC
TRBJ1-2,TRBV5-1,.,.,CASSLDRGGPYGYTF,TGCGCCAGCAGCTTGGATAGGGGGGGTCCTTATGGCTACACCTTC
TRBJ2-7,TRBV7-9,few,.,CASSLVLPGSEQYF,TGTGCCAGCAGCTTAGTGCTCCCTGGGAGCGAGCAGTACTTC
TRBJ2-3,TRBV12-3/TRBV12-4,few,TRBD1,CASSFGDRRADTQYF,TGTGCCAGCAGTTTTGGGGACAGGCGGGCAGATACGCAGTATTTT
TRBJ2-3,TRBV4-2,many,TRBD2,CASSQDASGGPPGYTQYF,TGTGCCAGCAGCCAAGACGCTAGCGGGGGCCCACCTGGGTATACGCAGTATTTT
TRBJ1-1,TRBV4-2,.,.,CASSQDSVGGHAFF,TGTGCCAGCAGCCAAGATTCGGTCGGGGGTCACGCTTTCTTT
TRBJ2-3,TRBV6-5,few,.,CASSYSQGFAADTQYF,TGTGCCAGCAGTTACTCGCAGGGTTTTGCAGCAGATACGCAGTATTTT
TRBJ1-1,TRBV28,few,TRBD1,CASSHSYRGVGEAFF,TGTGCCAGCAGCCATTCTTACAGGGGGGTGGGTGAAGCTTTCTTT
TRBJ2-1,TRBV6-1,few,.,CASRLGQWNEQFF,TGTGCCAGCAGGCTAGGACAATGGAATGAGCAGTTCTTC
TRBJ1-1,TRBV5-1,few,TRBD1,CASSSRQGQLEAFF,TGCGCCAGCAGCTCCCGACAGGGGCAACTTGAAGCTTTCTTT
TRBJ2-7,TRBV27,few,TRBD1,CASSGTGLSYEQYF,TGTGCCAGCTCCGGGACAGGTCTCTCCTACGAGCAGTACTTC
TRBJ2-7,TRBV18,once,TRBD1,CASSPGDRVGDEQYF,TGTGCCAGCTCACCAGGGGACAGGGTAGGGGACGAGCAGTACTTC
TRBJ2-6,TRBV12-3/TRBV12-4,few,TRBD1,CASSLVQGAGANVLTF,TGTGCCAGCAGTCTAGTACAGGGGGCTGGGGCCAACGTCCTGACTTTC
TRBJ2-5,TRBV12-3/TRBV12-4,few,TRBD2,CASSLIALERGGQETQYF,TGTGCCAGCAGTTTAATAGCATTGGAGCGGGGGGGGCAAGAGACCCAGTACTTC
TRBJ2-3,TRBV11-2,few,.,CASSRRTSHSTDTQYF,TGTGCCAGCAGCCGCCGGACAAGCCATAGCACAGATACGCAGTATTTT
TRBJ2-7,TRBV3-1,few,.,CASSHQPKASYEQYF,TGTGCCAGCAGCCACCAACCCAAAGCCTCCTACGAGCAGTACTTC
TRBJ2-1,TRBV7-9,few,.,CASSLVSVNEQFF,TGTGCCAGCAGCTTAGTCTCAGTTAATGAGCAGTTCTTC
TRBJ1-2,TRBV5-4,.,TRBD1,CASSLQGAFGYTF,TGTGCCAGCAGCTTGCAGGGGGCTTTTGGCTACACCTTC
TRBJ2-7,TRBV13,few,.,CASGSRGRGVYEQYF,TGTGCCAGCGGATCCCGGGGGAGGGGGGTCTACGAGCAGTACTTC
TRBJ2-1,TRBV7-9,.,.,CASSLLRPYNSYNEQFF,TGTGCCAGCAGCTTATTAAGGCCCTACAACTCCTACAATGAGCAGTTCTTC
TRBJ2-3,TRBV4-2,.,.,CASSQAGGDTDTQYF,TGTGCCAGCAGCCAAGCGGGGGGCGACACAGATACGCAGTATTTT
TRBJ1-1,TRBV6-1,.,TRBD1,CASTSDRRGGRNTEAFF,TGTGCCAGCACAAGTGACCGAAGAGGGGGCAGGAACACTGAAGCTTTCTTT
TRBJ1-1,TRBV12-3/TRBV12-4,.,.,CASSNLGRSYTEAFF,TGTGCCAGCAGTAATTTGGGACGGAGCTACACTGAAGCTTTCTTT
TRBJ2-3,TRBV24-1,few,TRBD1,CATRDRSTDTQYF,TGTGCCACTAGGGACAGGAGCACAGATACGCAGTATTTT
TRBJ1-5,TRBV30,.,TRBD1,CAWSSSKGASNQPQHF,TGTGCCTGGAGCTCCAGTAAGGGGGCCTCGAATCAGCCCCAGCATTTT
TRBJ2-2,TRBV6-1,few,TRBD1,CASSPWTGNLPGELFF,TGTGCCAGCAGTCCCTGGACAGGGAATCTCCCCGGGGAGCTGTTTTTT
TRBJ2-1,TRBV5-1,.,TRBD2,CASSSDGWEGQFF,TGCGCCAGCAGCTCCGACGGCTGGGAGGGGCAGTTCTTC
TRBJ2-5,TRBV7-9,few,.,CASMWADQETQYF,TGTGCCAGCATGTGGGCGGACCAAGAGACCCAGTACTTC
TRBJ1-5,TRBV6-2/TRBV6-3,few,.,CASSYSGPGNQPQHF,TGTGCCAGCAGTTACTCCGGTCCTGGGAATCAGCCCCAGCATTTT
TRBJ1-5,TRBV30,.,TRBD1,CAWSVDRDQPQHF,TGTGCCTGGAGTGTAGACAGGGATCAGCCCCAGCATTTT
TRBJ1-3,TRBV12-3/TRBV12-4,.,.,CASSPTPWGSGNTIYF,TGTGCCAGCAGTCCAACCCCCTGGGGCTCTGGAAACACCATATATTTT
TRBJ2-5,TRBV29-1,.,.,CSVESETQYF,TGCAGCGTTGAATCGGAGACCCAGTACTTC
TRBJ1-5,TRBV7-9,few,.,CASSLDGRATQPQHF,TGTGCCAGCAGCTTAGATGGTAGGGCTACTCAGCCCCAGCATTTT
TRBJ2-5,TRBV27,.,TRBD2,CASSPRDYGGETQYF,TGTGCCAGCAGTCCGCGGGACTACGGAGGGGAGACCCAGTACTTC
TRBJ2-7,TRBV20-1,few,.,CSARGLTGLSYEQYF,TGCAGTGCTAGAGGCCTTACAGGGTTATCCTACGAGCAGTACTTC
TRBJ1-5,TRBV7-2,.,.,CASSPGSGYSNQPQHF,TGTGCCAGCAGCCCCGGGTCAGGCTATAGCAATCAGCCCCAGCATTTT
TRBJ2-1,TRBV12-3/TRBV12-4,many,TRBD2,CASSPSGSVTYNEQFF,TGTGCCAGCAGTCCTAGCGGGAGCGTAACCTACAATGAGCAGTTCTTC
TRBJ1-4,TRBV15,.,.,CATSRVRPPNEKLFF,TGTGCCACCAGCAGAGTACGGCCCCCTAATGAAAAACTGTTTTTT
TRBJ2-3,TRBV24-1,.,.,CATSETTRGLSTDTQYF,TGTGCCACCAGTGAGACTACACGGGGGCTTAGCACAGATACGCAGTATTTT
TRBJ2-2,TRBV15,many,TRBD2,CATSRHTSGDNTGELFF,TGTGCCACCAGCAGACATACTAGCGGGGATAACACCGGGGAGCTGTTTTTT
TRBJ1-2,TRBV5-4,.,TRBD1,CASSWGQAVMHYGYTF,TGTGCCAGCAGCTGGGGACAGGCGGTAATGCACTATGGCTACACCTTC
TRBJ1-1,TRBV12-3/TRBV12-4,many,.,CASSSQGSEAFF,TGTGCCAGCAGTTCCCAGGGGTCTGAAGCTTTCTTT
TRBJ1-5,TRBV6-1,.,TRBD1,CASGSGQVSNQPQHF,TGTGCCAGCGGGTCGGGACAGGTTAGCAATCAGCCCCAGCATTTT
TRBJ2-3,TRBV7-2,.,TRBD2,CASSFRTSGGARHTQYF,TGTGCCAGCAGCTTTCGCACTAGCGGGGGGGCCCGACATACGCAGTATTTT
TRBJ2-5,TRBV9,few,TRBD1,CASSRSNRGNLQETQYF,TGTGCCAGCAGCCGCTCTAACAGGGGAAATTTACAAGAGACCCAGTACTTC
TRBJ1-1,TRBV12-3/TRBV12-4,few,.,CASSFHRANTEAFF,TGTGCCAGCAGTTTTCACAGGGCGAACACTGAAGCTTTCTTT
TRBJ1-1,TRBV20-1,few,TRBD1,CSAGSDRGTEAFF,TGCAGTGCTGGAAGCGACAGGGGCACTGAAGCTTTCTTT
TRBJ1-2,TRBV6-5,few,.,CASSYSSRAGVYGYTF,TGTGCCAGCAGTTACTCGAGCAGGGCGGGCGTCTATGGCTACACCTTC
TRBJ2-5,TRBV5-8,.,TRBD1,CASSRRDRGFRETQYF,TGTGCCAGCAGCAGGAGGGACAGGGGATTTAGGGAGACCCAGTACTTC
TRBJ2-7,TRBV7-9,.,TRBD2,CASSFPPAGVYEQYF,TGTGCCAGCAGCTTCCCCCCAGCGGGAGTCTACGAGCAGTACTTC
TRBJ1-1,TRBV12-3/TRBV12-4,few,.,CASRLQGGRGNTEAFF,TGTGCCAGCAGATTACAGGGCGGGAGGGGGAACACTGAAGCTTTCTTT
TRBJ1-1,TRBV12-3/TRBV12-4,.,.,CASRGNSYTEAFF,TGTGCCAGCAGGGGGAACAGCTACACTGAAGCTTTCTTT
TRBJ2-3,TRBV20-1,.,TRBD2,CSAQTSGPDTQYF,TGCAGTGCTCAGACTAGCGGGCCAGATACGCAGTATTTT
TRBJ1-1,TRBV20-1,.,.,CSARDHELVAFF,TGCAGTGCTAGAGATCACGAGTTGGTAGCTTTCTTT